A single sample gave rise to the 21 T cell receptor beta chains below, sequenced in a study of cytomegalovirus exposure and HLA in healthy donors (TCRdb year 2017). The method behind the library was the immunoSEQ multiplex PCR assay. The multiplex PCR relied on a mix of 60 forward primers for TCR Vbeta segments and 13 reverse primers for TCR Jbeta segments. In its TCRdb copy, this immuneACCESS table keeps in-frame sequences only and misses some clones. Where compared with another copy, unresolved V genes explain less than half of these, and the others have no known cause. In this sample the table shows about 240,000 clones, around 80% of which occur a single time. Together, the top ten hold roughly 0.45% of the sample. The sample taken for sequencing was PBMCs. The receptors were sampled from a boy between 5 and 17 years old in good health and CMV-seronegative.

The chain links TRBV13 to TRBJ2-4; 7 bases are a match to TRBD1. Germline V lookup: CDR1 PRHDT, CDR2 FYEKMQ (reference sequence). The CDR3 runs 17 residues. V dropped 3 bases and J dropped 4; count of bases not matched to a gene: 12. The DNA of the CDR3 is TGTGCCAGCAGCTTCCTGACAGGGCCCACCAGAAAAAACATTCAGTACTTC. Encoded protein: CASSFLTGPTRKNIQYF.

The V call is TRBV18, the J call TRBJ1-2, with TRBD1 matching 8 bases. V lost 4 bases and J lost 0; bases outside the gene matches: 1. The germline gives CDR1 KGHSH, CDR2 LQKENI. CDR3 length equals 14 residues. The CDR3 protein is CASSLDRANYGYTF. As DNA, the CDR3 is TGTGCCAGCTCACTGGACAGGGCTAACTATGGCTACACCTTC.

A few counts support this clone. CDR3 amino acids: CASSLNPSVKETQYF. As DNA, the CDR3 is TGTGCCAGCAGCCTCAACCCTAGCGTAAAAGAGACCCAGTACTTC. The chain joins TRBV5-4 to TRBJ2-5, with D possibly TRBD2 on 6 matching bases. V lost 4 bases to trimming and J lost 3 bases, with 16 bases between them. Per the germline V gene, CDR1 is SGHNT and CDR2 is YYREEE (reference sequence). This CDR3 is 15 amino acids long.

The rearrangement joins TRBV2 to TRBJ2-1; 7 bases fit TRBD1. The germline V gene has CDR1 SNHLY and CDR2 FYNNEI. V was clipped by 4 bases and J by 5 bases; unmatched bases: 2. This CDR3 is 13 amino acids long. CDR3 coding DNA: TGTGCCAGCAGTGTCGACAGGGACAATGAGCAGTTCTTC. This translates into CASSVDRDNEQFF.

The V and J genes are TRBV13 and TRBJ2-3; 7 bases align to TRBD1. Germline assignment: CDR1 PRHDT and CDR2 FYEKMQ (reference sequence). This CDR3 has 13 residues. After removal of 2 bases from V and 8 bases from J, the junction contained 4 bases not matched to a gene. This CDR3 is CASSLTGDSTQYF. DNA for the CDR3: TGTGCCAGCAGCTTAACAGGGGACAGTACGCAGTATTTT.

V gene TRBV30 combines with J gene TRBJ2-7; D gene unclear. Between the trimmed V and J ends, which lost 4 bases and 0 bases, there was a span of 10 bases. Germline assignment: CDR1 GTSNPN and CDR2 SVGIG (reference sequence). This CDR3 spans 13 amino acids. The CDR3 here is CAWNPGSSYEQYF. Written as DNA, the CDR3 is TGTGCCTGGAACCCAGGTAGCTCCTACGAGCAGTACTTC.

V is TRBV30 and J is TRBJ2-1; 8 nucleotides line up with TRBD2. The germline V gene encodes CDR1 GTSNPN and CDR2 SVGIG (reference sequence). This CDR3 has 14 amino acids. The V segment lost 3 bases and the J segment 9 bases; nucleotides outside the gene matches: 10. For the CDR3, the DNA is TGTGCCTGGAGACCGGGACTAGTCATCAGTGAGCAGTTCTTC. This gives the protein CAWRPGLVISEQFF.

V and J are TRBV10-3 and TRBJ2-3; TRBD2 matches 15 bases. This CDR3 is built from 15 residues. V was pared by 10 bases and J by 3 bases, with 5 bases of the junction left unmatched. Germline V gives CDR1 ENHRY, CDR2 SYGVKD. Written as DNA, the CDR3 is TGTGCCACCGGACTAGCGGGAGGGCCGACAGATACGCAGTATTTT. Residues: CATGLAGGPTDTQYF.

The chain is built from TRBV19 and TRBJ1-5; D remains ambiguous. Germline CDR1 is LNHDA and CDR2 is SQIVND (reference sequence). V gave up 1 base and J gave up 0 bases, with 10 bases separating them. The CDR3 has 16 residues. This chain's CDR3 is CASSIVADYSNQPQHF. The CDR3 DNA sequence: TGTGCCAGTAGTATAGTAGCGGACTATAGCAATCAGCCCCAGCATTTT.

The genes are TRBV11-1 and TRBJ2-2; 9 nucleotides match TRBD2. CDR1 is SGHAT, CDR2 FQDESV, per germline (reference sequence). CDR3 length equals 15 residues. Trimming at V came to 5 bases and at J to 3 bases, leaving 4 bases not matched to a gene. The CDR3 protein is CASSSSGSYTGELFF. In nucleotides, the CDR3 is TGTGCCAGCAGCAGTAGCGGGAGTTACACCGGGGAGCTGTTTTTT.

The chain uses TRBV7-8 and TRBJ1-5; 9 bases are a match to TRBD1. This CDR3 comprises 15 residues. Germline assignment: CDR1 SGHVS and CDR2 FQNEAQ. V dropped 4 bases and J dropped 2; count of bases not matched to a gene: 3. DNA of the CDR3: TGTGCCAGCAGCTCAGGGACAGGGCGCAATCAGCCCCAGCATTTT. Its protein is CASSSGTGRNQPQHF.

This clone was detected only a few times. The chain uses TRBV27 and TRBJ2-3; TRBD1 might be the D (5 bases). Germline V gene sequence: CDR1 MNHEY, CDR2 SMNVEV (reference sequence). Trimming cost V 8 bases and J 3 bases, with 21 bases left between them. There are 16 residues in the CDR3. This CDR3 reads CASSFAAGKGTDTQYF. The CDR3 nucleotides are TGTGCCAGCTCTTTCGCGGCAGGGAAGGGGACAGATACGCAGTATTTT.

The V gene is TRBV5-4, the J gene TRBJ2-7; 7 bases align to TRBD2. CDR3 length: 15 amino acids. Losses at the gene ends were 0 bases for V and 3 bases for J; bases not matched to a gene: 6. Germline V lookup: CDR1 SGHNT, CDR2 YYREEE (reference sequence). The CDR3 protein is CASSLDPGGHYEQYF. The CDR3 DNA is TGTGCCAGCAGCTTGGATCCGGGGGGTCACTACGAGCAGTACTTC.

CDR3 sequence (DNA): TGTGCCAGCAGCTTTACAACGAACACTGAAGCTTTCTTT. Amino acids: CASSFTTNTEAFF. The chain employs TRBV11-3 and TRBJ1-1; D is unresolved. From germline, CDR1 is SGHNT and CDR2 YENEEA. The V end lost 3 bases, the J end lost 1 base, and 6 bases lay between the germline ends. The CDR3 sequence is 13 residues long.

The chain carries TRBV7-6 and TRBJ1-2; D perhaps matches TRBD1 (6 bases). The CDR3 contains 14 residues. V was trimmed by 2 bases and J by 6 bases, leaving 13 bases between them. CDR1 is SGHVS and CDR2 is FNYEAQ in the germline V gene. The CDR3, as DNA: TGTGCCAGCAGCTTATTGGGGGGGCAGGATGGCTACACCTTC. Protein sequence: CASSLLGGQDGYTF.

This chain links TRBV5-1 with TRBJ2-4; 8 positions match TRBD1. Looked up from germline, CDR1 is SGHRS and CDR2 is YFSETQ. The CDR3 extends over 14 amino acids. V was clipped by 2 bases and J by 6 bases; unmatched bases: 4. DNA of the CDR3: TGCGCCAGCAGCTTAGGACAGGGTCCAAACATTCAGTACTTC. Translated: CASSLGQGPNIQYF.

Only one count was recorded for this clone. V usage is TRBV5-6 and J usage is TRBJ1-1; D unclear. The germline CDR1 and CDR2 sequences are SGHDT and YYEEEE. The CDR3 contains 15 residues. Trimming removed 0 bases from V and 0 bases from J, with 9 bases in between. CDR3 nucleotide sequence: TGTGCCAGCAGCTTGGTTACCAGAATGAACACTGAAGCTTTCTTT. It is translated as CASSLVTRMNTEAFF.

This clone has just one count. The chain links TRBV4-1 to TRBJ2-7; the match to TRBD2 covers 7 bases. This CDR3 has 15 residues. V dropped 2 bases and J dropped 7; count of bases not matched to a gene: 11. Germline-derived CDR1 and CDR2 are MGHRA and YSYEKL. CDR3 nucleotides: TGCGCCAGCAGCCAACTTCAGTGGACTAGTGGGGAGCAGTACTTC. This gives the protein CASSQLQWTSGEQYF.

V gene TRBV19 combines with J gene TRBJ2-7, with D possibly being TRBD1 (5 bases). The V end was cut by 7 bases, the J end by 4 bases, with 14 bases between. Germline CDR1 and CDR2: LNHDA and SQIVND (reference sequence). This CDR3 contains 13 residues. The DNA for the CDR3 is TGTGCCAGTACCCCAGACAGTTCATACGAGCAGTACTTC. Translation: CASTPDSSYEQYF.

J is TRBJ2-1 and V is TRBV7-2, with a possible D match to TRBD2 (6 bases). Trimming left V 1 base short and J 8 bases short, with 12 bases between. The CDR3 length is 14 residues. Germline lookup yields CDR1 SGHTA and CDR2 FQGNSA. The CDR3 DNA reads TGTGCCAGCAGCTTAGTAGGTAGCGGTTATGAGCAGTTCTTC. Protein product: CASSLVGSGYEQFF.

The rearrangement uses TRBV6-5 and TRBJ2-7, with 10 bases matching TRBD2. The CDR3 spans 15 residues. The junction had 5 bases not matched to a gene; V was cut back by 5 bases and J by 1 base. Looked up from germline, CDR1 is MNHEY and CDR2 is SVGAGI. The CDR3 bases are TGTGCCAGCAGTGGGAGCGGGAGGGTTTCCTACGAGCAGTACTTC. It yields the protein CASSGSGRVSYEQYF.